This T cell receptor beta chain appears in the sequencing data of a study of blood T cell repertoires in COVID-19. The wider study: Acute and convalescent COVID-19 samples came from the United States, Italy and Spain. The cDNA or gDNA used as material had been derived from T cells, B-cell-depleted T cells, or PBMCs.

CDR3 size: 14 residues. Germline V CDR1 and CDR2: DFQATT, SNEGSKA (reference sequence). Trimming took 3 bases from V and 3 from J, leaving 15 bases between them. This clone has only one observation. As handled by the study authors: Amplifying reference gene primers gave estimates of nucleated cell counts. Sequencing was performed with immunoSEQ multiplex PCR; in TCRdb, only in-frame clones are kept and a portion is missing. The V and J calls and clone size are taken from that table; D and trimming were inferred from the DNA. The table includes 150,000 to 200,000 clones, approximately 79% detected once.

This clonotype was obtained from a woman older than 75 with acute or convalescent COVID-19. Sequencing was carried out using peripheral blood. V is TRBV20-1 and J is TRBJ2-7; TRBD1 is a possible D gene (6 bases). CDR3 DNA sequence: TGCAGTGCTAGTGCCGGAAGGGGGTACTACGAGCAGTACTTC. Encoded protein: CSASAGRGYYEQYF.